The 22 T cell receptor beta chains given below trace back to one sample, sequenced in a study. TCRdb re-analysed the RT-PCR reads in MiXCR, keeping a single row per CDR3 protein. The sample shows about 680,000 distinct CDR3 sequences, 14% of them seen only once. The specimen sequenced was memory CD4+ T cells from blood. Receptors were obtained from a female donor in good health, serving as a healthy control.

This clonotype has only a few counts. The chain links TRBV24-1 to TRBJ2-7; D uncertain. V lost 7 bases, J lost 4 bases, and 7 bases lay in between. From germline, CDR1 is KGHDR and CDR2 SFDVKD. The CDR3 length is 11 residues. CDR3 nucleotides: TGTGCCACCAGGCTAACATACGAGCAGTACTTC. It translates to CATRLTYEQYF.

This clonotype has a handful of counts. V usage is TRBV5-1 and J usage is TRBJ1-6; TRBD1 matches at 7 bases. The CDR3 consists of 15 residues. From germline, CDR1 is SGHRS and CDR2 YFSETQ. V trimming: 0 bases; J trimming: 7 bases; junction bases outside the gene matches: 4. CDR3 DNA: TGCGCCAGCAGCTTGGAATCCAGGGGGAATTCACCCCTCCACTTT. This gives the protein CASSLESRGNSPLHF. The whole variable domain, remainder taken from reference TRBV5-1 and TRBJ1-6, is KAGVTQTPRYLIKTRGQQVTLSCSPISGHRSVSWYQQTPGQGLQFLFEYFSETQRNKGNFPGRFSGRQFSNSRSEMNVSTLELGDSALYLCASSLESRGNSPLHFGNGTRLTVT.

This clonotype was found many times. This rearrangement joins TRBV7-2 to TRBJ2-1; a weak D match, TRBD2 (5 bases). This CDR3 comprises 16 residues. V lost 5 bases and J 5 bases, leaving 19 bases between the germline ends. Germline lookup yields CDR1 SGHTA and CDR2 FQGNSA. The CDR3 sequence is CASSMRAADGHNEQFF. The CDR3, as DNA: TGTGCCAGCAGCATGAGGGCGGCGGACGGCCACAATGAGCAGTTCTTC. Drawing the rest from reference TRBV7-2 and TRBJ2-1, the complete variable domain is GAGVSQSPSNKVTEKGKDVELRCDPISGHTALYWYRQSLGQGLEFLIYFQGNSAPDKSGLPSDRFSAERTGGSVSTLTIQRTQQEDSAVYLCASSMRAADGHNEQFFGPGTRLTVL.

There are a few counts of this clonotype. The chain links TRBV7-3 to TRBJ2-3, with a weak D call TRBD2 (6 bases). The CDR3 is 15 amino acids. Deletions cut 1 base from V and 6 bases from J, with 14 bases between. CDR1 is SGHTA and CDR2 is FQGTGA in the germline V gene. CDR3 DNA sequence: TGTGCCAGCAGCTTAAGTGTGACTAGGCTGGATACGCAGTATTTT. Protein: CASSLSVTRLDTQYF.

The chain recombines TRBV12-3 or TRBV12-4 with TRBJ2-2, with D possibly matching TRBD1 (6 bases). Trimming removed 5 bases from V and 3 bases from J, with 10 bases in between. There are 14 residues in the CDR3. The CDR3 protein is CASSRRTDTGELFF. The CDR3 region has the DNA TGTGCCAGCAGTAGAAGGACAGACACCGGGGAGCTGTTTTTT.

This clonotype was seen only a few times. This sequence joins TRBV5-5 and TRBJ1-1; perhaps TRBD1 as D (6 bases). Germline assignment: CDR1 SGHKS and CDR2 YYEKEE (reference sequence). The CDR3 is made up of 17 amino acids. Trimming removed 4 bases at V and 1 base at J, with 20 bases between. The CDR3 nucleotides are TGTGCCAGCAGCGCCACGGTGGGGGCGGGTTGGAACACTGAAGCTTTCTTT. Translated, it gives CASSATVGAGWNTEAFF.

This chain connects TRBV10-3 to TRBJ2-3, with TRBD2 matching over 8 bases. Trimming at V came to 6 bases and at J to 0 bases, leaving 8 bases not matched to a gene. The length of the CDR3 is 16 residues. Germline lookup yields CDR1 ENHRY and CDR2 SYGVKD. The CDR3 DNA reads TGTGCCATCAGCGGGGGGGAATCTACTAGCACAGATACGCAGTATTTT. Its translation is CAISGGESTSTDTQYF.

This clonotype was detected only a few times. The chain uses TRBV4-3 and TRBJ2-3; 7 bases match TRBD2. CDR1 is LGHNA, CDR2 YSLEER, per germline. The J segment lost 0 bases and the V segment lost 1 base, leaving 4 bases of the junction unmatched. The CDR3 spans 16 residues. The CDR3 reads CASSQAVSGSTDTQYF. The CDR3 region has the DNA TGCGCCAGCAGCCAAGCGGTTAGCGGGAGCACAGATACGCAGTATTTT.

The chain employs TRBV4-3 and TRBJ2-3; the match to TRBD2 covers 8 bases. The trim removed 0 bases at V and 6 bases at J, leaving 14 bases unmatched. The CDR3 is made up of 18 amino acids. Germline values: CDR1 LGHNA, CDR2 YSLEER. CDR3 sequence reads: CASSQDPPSGRVRDTQYF. CDR3 coding DNA: TGCGCCAGCAGCCAAGATCCGCCCAGCGGGAGAGTAAGGGATACGCAGTATTTT.

This chain joins TRBV7-9 and TRBJ1-1; 10 bases fit TRBD1. Germline CDR1 and CDR2: SEHNR and FQNEAQ (reference sequence). J gave up 5 bases and V 1 base, and 10 bases lay outside the gene matches. This CDR3 is built from 17 residues. The CDR3 loop reads CASSLGWTGGLRTEAFF. In DNA form, the CDR3 reads TGTGCCAGCAGCTTAGGCTGGACAGGGGGGCTAAGAACTGAAGCTTTCTTT.

This clonotype showed up just a few times. The chain couples TRBV18 to TRBJ1-3; D remains unclear. The ends were cut back, 1 base at V and 4 bases at J, with 8 bases in the middle. CDR1 is KGHSH and CDR2 is LQKENI in the germline V gene. This CDR3 is 14 amino acids long. The CDR3 sequence is CASSPREQGNTIYF. The CDR3 bases are TGTGCCAGCTCACCACGAGAACAGGGAAACACCATATATTTT.

There are many counts of this clonotype. The chain joins TRBV6-5 to TRBJ2-6; 12 nucleotides line up with TRBD1. CDR1 and CDR2 (germline): MNHEY, SVGAGI. The ends lost 2 bases at V and 2 bases at J; junction bases unmatched: 7. The CDR3 totals 19 residues. CDR3 residues: CASSYVGTGGFAGANVLTF. The CDR3, as DNA: TGTGCCAGCAGTTACGTCGGGACAGGGGGCTTCGCTGGGGCCAACGTCCTGACTTTC.

This clonotype was observed at least ten times. This chain connects TRBV20-1 to TRBJ2-7, with 8 bases lining up with TRBD2. The CDR3 length is 13 residues. V gave up 6 bases and J gave up 7 bases; unmatched junction bases: 11. In germline, CDR1 is DFQATT, CDR2 SNEGSKA (reference sequence). The DNA for the CDR3 is TGCAGTGCCGCCGGGACTAGTATTCGGGAGCAGTACTTC. Translating it yields CSAAGTSIREQYF.

The chain recombines TRBV7-6 with TRBJ2-7; a weak D match, TRBD1 (7 bases). V lost 5 bases and J lost 0, with 14 bases in between. CDR1 and CDR2 (germline): SGHVS, FNYEAQ. The CDR3 spans 15 residues. The CDR3 bases are TGTGCCAGCAGCCGCGGGACAGAGAGCTCCTACGAGCAGTACTTC. Its translation is CASSRGTESSYEQYF.

This clonotype occurred many times. The chain carries TRBV6-2 or TRBV6-3 and TRBJ2-1; TRBD2 aligns across 11 bases. Trimming at V came to 0 bases and at J to 5 bases, leaving 3 bases not matched to a gene. CDR3 size: 16 residues. Germline V CDR1 and CDR2: MNHEY, SVGEGT. The CDR3, as DNA: TGTGCCAGCAGTTACTCGGGACTAGCGGTGAACAATGAGCAGTTCTTC. This codes for CASSYSGLAVNNEQFF.

This clonotype was seen at least ten times. The genes are TRBV6-5 and TRBJ2-3; the match to TRBD1 covers 9 bases. The germline CDR1 and CDR2 sequences are MNHEY and SVGAGI. V dropped 5 bases and J dropped 1; count of bases not matched to a gene: 4. The CDR3 is 15 residues long. The CDR3 loop reads CASSTGTGRTDTQYF. The CDR3 nucleotides read TGTGCCAGCAGTACCGGGACAGGGCGCACAGATACGCAGTATTTT.

This clonotype was counted ten times or more. The chain uses TRBV20-1 and TRBJ1-2, with D possibly matching TRBD1 (6 bases). From germline, CDR1 is DFQATT and CDR2 SNEGSKA (reference sequence). Trimming left V 6 bases short and J 2 bases short, with 16 bases between. This CDR3 comprises 14 residues. This chain's CDR3 is CSAENVRGNYGYTF. The CDR3 DNA reads TGCAGTGCGGAAAATGTCAGGGGAAACTATGGCTACACCTTC.

The chain joins TRBV19 to TRBJ1-5; perhaps TRBD1 as D (6 bases). CDR3 length equals 15 residues. The V gene lost 5 bases and the J gene lost 2 bases, with 13 bases spanning the gap. Germline CDR1 LNHDA, CDR2 SQIVND (reference sequence). DNA for the CDR3: TGTGCCAGTAGTGACGTGGGGGCAGGCAATCAGCCCCAGCATTTT. It specifies CASSDVGAGNQPQHF.

This clonotype occurred a few times. The genes are TRBV7-2 and TRBJ2-2; the match to TRBD2 covers 10 bases. This CDR3 spans 19 amino acids. CDR1 is SGHTA and CDR2 is FQGNSA in the germline V gene. The ends lost 1 base at V and 7 bases at J; junction bases unmatched: 15. CDR3 residues: CASSLGWQREGYRDGELFF. In nucleotides, the CDR3 is TGTGCCAGCAGCTTAGGATGGCAGCGGGAGGGCTATAGGGACGGGGAGCTGTTTTTT.

This clonotype was counted a few times. This chain connects TRBV20-1 to TRBJ2-1; no clear D. CDR1 is DFQATT, CDR2 SNEGSKA, per germline (reference sequence). The CDR3 loop spans 14 amino acids. With 7 bases removed from V and 0 bases from J, the gap between germline ends came to 13 bases. In DNA, the CDR3 is TGCAGTGAATTAGCCCTCAACTCCTACAATGAGCAGTTCTTC. Its protein is CSELALNSYNEQFF.

This sequence joins TRBV27 and TRBJ2-5, with 11 nucleotides matching TRBD1. CDR1 MNHEY and CDR2 SMNVEV come from the germline V gene (reference sequence). The CDR3 length is 16 residues. V shed 3 bases, J shed 7 bases, and the junction held 10 bases outside the gene matches. For the CDR3, the DNA is TGTGCCAGCAGTTTTTTAGGACAGGGGGCGATTGGGACCCAGTACTTC. It is translated as CASSFLGQGAIGTQYF.

This clonotype has a handful of counts. The chain is built from TRBV6-6 and TRBJ2-7, with 8 bases that match TRBD1. The CDR3 spans 15 residues. Germline V gene sequence: CDR1 MNHNY, CDR2 SVGAGI (reference sequence). Germline trimming cut 6 bases from V and 7 bases from J; bases unmatched to any gene: 14. The CDR3 region has the DNA TGTGCCAGCAGCCCCAGTGGCCAGGGGGCTCGAGAGCAGTACTTC. It is translated as CASSPSGQGAREQYF.